This TCR beta chain derives from a study of molecular identifiers for immune sequencing clone quantification (dated by TCRdb to 2017 to 2018). For context, the study as a whole: For a replicate experiment, the RNA from either approximately 20,000 or 100,000 naive CD8 T cells was divided into five aliquots, and four of those aliquots went on to sequencing. This methods study benchmarked molecular-identifier clustering-based TCR repertoire sequencing (MIDCIRS) and TCR RNA copy counting, using CD8 T cells to do so. What the research found in general, with its limitations: The naive libraries included spiked-in Jurkat TCR RNA (about 11 copies' worth), and this RNA is not part of the donor repertoire. Approximately 3 recovered TCR RNA copies per cell were obtained by modeling, versus roughly 9.7 by digital PCR, implying a capture efficiency of about 30%. Identical TCR molecules sharing a barcode could cause highly expanded clone sizes to be underestimated. In CMV-specific effector cells, clones with more than 20 RNA copies accounted for over 99% of molecules, whereas in naive cells such clones accounted for under 1%. When barcode sub-clustering was not used, chimeric consensus sequences inflated TCR diversity, with chimeras reaching as high as 47%. Spiked-in Jurkat TCR RNA equivalent to a single cell was reported to be detectable even among some 910,000 naive CD8 T cells.

Libraries were prepared through PCR. The instrument given in TCRdb is Illumina HiSeq 4000. Bulk TCR libraries were generated as previously described, with the TCR primers listed in Table S5 used. Purification of total RNA was performed with the Qiagen AllPrep DNA/RNA kit. Before analysis, reads from multiple sequencing runs of the same library were pooled. The authors' pipeline ran thus. Reads were retained only if their TCR constant sequence matched exactly, and those retained reads were trimmed to 150 nt and grouped according to their 12-nt molecular barcodes. Within each barcode group, reads were sub-clustered at a 15% Levenshtein threshold, and quality-weighted consensus sequences were built per RNA molecule. Non-functional sequences were discarded, and so were lower-count sequences lying one edit away from another sequence. Based on fitting two negative binomial distributions, any barcode sub-cluster with under 20% of the maximum read count was discarded. TCRdb passed the public sequencing reads through fastp at Q25 and MiXCR, retaining productive beta sequences. Identical CDR3 protein sequences are pooled into one entry, listed with their most common genes and DNA. In this record, the V and J calls reflect TCRdb's handling and not the investigators' own analysis. In all, the sample holds 8,800 or so distinct CDR3 sequences, and roughly a fifth of those were seen once. Approximately 1.4% of the sample comes from the top ten.

Libraries of naive CD8 T cells were built from anywhere between roughly 17,000 and 1,100,000 sorted cells, with 10%, 30% or 50% of the purified RNA used. On a BD FACSAria II, naive CD8 T cells were FACS-sorted as CD8+CD4-CCR7+CD45RA+ and collected into RLT Plus buffer. To test detection sensitivity, Jurkat RNA equivalent to under 12 TCR copies was spiked into samples of about 19,000-1,000,000 naive CD8 T cells. Enrichment of CD8 T cells was performed with RosetteSep CD8+ T Cell Enrichment Cocktail and Ficoll-Paque, after which ACK red cell lysis was carried out. About this clonotype: Its antigen remains unidentified. Base qualities are missing; no much larger clone stands one base away.

The CDR3 numbers 16 residues from cysteine through phenylalanine. Here the CDR3 DNA is all that survives: 48 bases in frame from base 1. According to the germline V gene, CDR1 reads KGHDR and CDR2 reads SFDVKD. Compared with germline, V lacks 2 bases and J lacks 3 bases; bases without a gene match: 5. The sample was naive CD8+ T cells from blood, with Jurkat cell RNA spiked in. The cell subset or site label, read with the paper, signifies: FACS-sorted CD8+CD4-CCR7+CD45RA+ naive T cells. This chain is built from TRBV24-1 and TRBJ2-7; TRBD2 matches 11 bases in the middle. This clonotype was obtained from a human donor in good health. Some libraries in this study had Jurkat cell RNA spiked in. The encoded CDR3 is CATSDSGLAGNYEQYF. The sequence in DNA is TGTGCCACCAGTGATTCCGGACTAGCGGGTAACTACGAGCAGTACTTC.